This T cell receptor beta chain stems from a study of blood T cell repertoires in COVID-19 (dated by TCRdb to about 2020). Context from the whole study: Samples covering the acute and convalescent phases of COVID-19 were provided by collaborators in the United States, Italy and Spain. The material from the prospective study consisted of cDNA or gDNA derived from T cells, B-cell-depleted T cells, or PBMCs. Subjects who had been exposed to COVID-19, were actively infected with it, or had recovered from it provided the deeply sampled blood TCRbeta repertoires that made up the dataset. The repertoires were released in a freely available public database intended as a resource for research on the immune response to SARS-CoV-2. Samples came from the ongoing ImmuneRACE study (first 160 participants) plus 1,254 subjects from 6 global collaborators. Nearly every sample came with metadata listing a de-identified subject ID, COVID-19 status, age in years and sex. Where available, HLA class I and class II types were obtained from metadata supplied by the sample provider rather than from assay-based typing. Broader findings and caveats from the paper: The quantity of clinical and demographic metadata differed by source and by participant and was supplied without curation.

Notes on this clone: Its antigen is still unknown. No base-level quality is on record; no much larger clone is a single base apart.

The immunoSEQ Assay, a bias-controlled multiplex PCR, was used to amplify TCRbeta CDR3 regions from genomic DNA. From the authors' description of their analysis: The number of nucleated cells in each sample was estimated from the amplification of reference gene primers within the assay. To quantify the absolute abundance of each unique TCRbeta CDR3 rearrangement, sequence reads were collapsed and filtered. Productive Simpson clonality was computed per sample as the square root of Simpson's diversity index over productive rearrangements. TCRdb took this table from immuneACCESS and kept in-frame rearrangements with V and J called. Such tables lack part of the clones; where checked against another copy, unresolved V genes explain under half of the gap, and the rest is unexplained. That table supplies the V and J calls and clone size; D and trimming were determined from the DNA. The sample table shows 110,000 to 150,000 clones, and nearly 85% are seen once. 44% of the sample goes to the ten largest clones.

Collaborating institutions collected whole blood in K2EDTA tubes following their own protocols. For TCRbeta analysis, collaborator samples were shipped as frozen whole blood, as isolated PBMCs, or as DNA extracted from either sample type. From cysteine to phenylalanine, the CDR3 is 15 amino acids long. The DNA shown is the 45-base CDR3, in frame from base 1. V is pruned by 6 bases and J by 5 bases, leaving 6 bases of the junction without a gene match. CDR1 and CDR2 were assigned from the germline V gene as MNHEY and SVGEGT. The sequence came from a human donor in a cohort sampled during active COVID-19. The sample comprised peripheral blood. The sequence is built from TRBV6-2 or TRBV6-3 and TRBJ2-5; 13 nucleotides in the junction match TRBD2. The nucleotides are TGTGCCAGCAGCCACGGACTAGCGGGGGTTGAGACCCAGTACTTC. It encodes CASSHGLAGVETQYF.